The present T cell receptor beta chain was sequenced within a study of blood T cell repertoires in COVID-19. Study overall: The origin of the acute and convalescent COVID-19 samples was the United States, Italy and Spain.

Germline-derived CDR1 and CDR2 are SGHDN and FVKESK. This CDR3 is 15 amino acids long. V was pared by 4 bases and J by 4 bases, with 16 bases between. TCRdb's table, derived via immunoSEQ multiplex PCR, lists solely in-frame clones and lacks some. This table holds some 130,000 clones, roughly three quarters found once. Sequenced input: peripheral blood. This receptor was taken from a woman between 65 and 79 years old with acute or convalescent COVID-19. The chain links TRBV14 to TRBJ1-1; maybe TRBD1 (5 bases). Written as DNA, the CDR3 is TGTGCCAGCAGCCTCGATTTGGGACTTTCCACTGAAGCTTTCTTT. It translates to CASSLDLGLSTEAFF.